The clone carrying this TCR beta chain was seen just once. This sample was included in a study of blood T cell repertoires in COVID-19. Study overall: The United States, Italy and Spain were the sources of the acute and convalescent COVID-19 samples. PBMCs, B-cell-depleted T cells, or T cells were the source of the cDNA or gDNA that made up the material.

The CDR3 covers 15 residues. Per the germline V gene, CDR1 is LNHDA and CDR2 is SQIVND (reference sequence). The V gene end was trimmed by 3 bases and the J gene end by 3 bases; junction bases not matched to a gene: 6. Under the authors' procedure: Amplified reference gene primers provided the basis for estimating nucleated cell counts. TCRdb keeps only in-frame clones here, not all; method: immunoSEQ multiplex PCR. The V and J calls and clone size are taken from that table; D and trimming were inferred from the DNA. The sample consists of 90,000 to 100,000 clones, around nine tenths of them appearing once.

This clonotype was obtained from a man between 45 and 60 years old with acute or convalescent COVID-19. Sequenced input: peripheral blood. The V gene is TRBV19, the J gene TRBJ2-3; 7 bases match TRBD2. The CDR3 reads CASSIGAGVTDTQYF. DNA for the CDR3: TGTGCCAGTAGTATCGGGGCGGGAGTGACAGATACGCAGTATTTT.